This TCR beta chain is drawn from a study of blood T cell repertoires in COVID-19. Looking at the study overall: Some COVID-19 samples were acute and others convalescent; all came from the United States, Italy and Spain.

In the authors' methods: Estimates of nucleated cell counts were drawn from the amplification of reference gene primers. Sequenced by immunoSEQ multiplex PCR; TCRdb stores in-frame clones only, minus some. The V and J calls and clone size were taken over from that table, and D and trimming were inferred from the DNA. The table has about 74,000 clones, approximately 84% seen once; the top ten hold around 35%. This clone was recorded a few times. The CDR3 is 17 amino acids. Between the trimmed V and J ends, which lost 4 bases and 0 bases, there was a span of 16 bases. In germline, CDR1 is SGHTA, CDR2 FQGTGA.

The sequencing sample was made of peripheral blood. The rearrangement links TRBV7-3 to TRBJ2-1; tentatively, D is TRBD1 (5 bases). This clonotype originated in a man aged 65-85 years with acute or convalescent COVID-19. CDR3 sequence (DNA): TGTGCCAGCAGCTCCTGGACACTAAAGAGCTCCTACAATGAGCAGTTCTTC. This gives the protein CASSSWTLKSSYNEQFF.